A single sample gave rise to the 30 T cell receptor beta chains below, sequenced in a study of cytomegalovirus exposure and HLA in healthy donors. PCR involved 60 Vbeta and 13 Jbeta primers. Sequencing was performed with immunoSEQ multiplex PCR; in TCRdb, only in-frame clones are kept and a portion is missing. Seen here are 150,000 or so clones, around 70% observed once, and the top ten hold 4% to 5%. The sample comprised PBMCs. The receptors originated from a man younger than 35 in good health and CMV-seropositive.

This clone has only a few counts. The CDR3 loop is CASSPTGGSLGNEKLFF. The CDR3 coding sequence is TGTGCCAGCAGCCCGACAGGGGGGTCATTGGGGAATGAAAAACTGTTTTTT. The chain links TRBV14 to TRBJ1-4, with 9 positions matching TRBD1. CDR1 is SGHDN, CDR2 FVKESK, per germline. V trimming: 4 bases; J trimming: 5 bases; junction bases outside the gene matches: 11. CDR3 length: 17 amino acids.

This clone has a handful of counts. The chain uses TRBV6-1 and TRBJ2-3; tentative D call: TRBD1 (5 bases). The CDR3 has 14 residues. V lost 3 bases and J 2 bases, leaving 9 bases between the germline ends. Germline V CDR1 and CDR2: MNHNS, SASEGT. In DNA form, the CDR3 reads TGTGCCAGCAGTGACCCAGGGTCCACAGATACGCAGTATTTT. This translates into CASSDPGSTDTQYF.

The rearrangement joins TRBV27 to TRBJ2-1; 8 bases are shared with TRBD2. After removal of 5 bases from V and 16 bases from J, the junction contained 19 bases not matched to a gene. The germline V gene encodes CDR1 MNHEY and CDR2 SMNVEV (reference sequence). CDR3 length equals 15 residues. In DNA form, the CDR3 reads TGTGCCAGCAGTCCCCAGGTTAATAGCGGGGCCAGCAATTTCTTC. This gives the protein CASSPQVNSGASNFF.

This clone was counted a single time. The CDR3 here is CAWSLSADTQYF. In DNA form, the CDR3 reads TGTGCCTGGAGCTTGAGTGCAGATACGCAGTATTTT. The chain recombines TRBV30 with TRBJ2-3; D gene ambiguous. V dropped 3 bases and J dropped 4 bases, with 8 bases sitting between them. The CDR3 consists of 12 residues. Germline V lookup: CDR1 GTSNPN, CDR2 SVGIG (reference sequence).

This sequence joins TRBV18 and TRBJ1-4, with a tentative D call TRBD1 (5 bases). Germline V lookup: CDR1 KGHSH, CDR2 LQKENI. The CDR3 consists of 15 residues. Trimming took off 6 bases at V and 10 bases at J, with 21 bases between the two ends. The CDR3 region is CASSGGLQETGKLFF. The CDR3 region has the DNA TGTGCCAGCTCCGGTGGGTTACAGGAGACCGGAAAACTGTTTTTT.

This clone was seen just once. In DNA, the CDR3 is TGTGCCAGTAGTATAGCACAGGGGGCCCCGGAGACCCAGTACTTC. It specifies CASSIAQGAPETQYF. This sequence joins TRBV19 and TRBJ2-5; 9 bases agree with TRBD1. Germline loops: CDR1 LNHDA, CDR2 SQIVND (reference sequence). V shed 1 base and J 5 bases; nucleotides not matched to a gene: 5. The CDR3 is made up of 15 amino acids.

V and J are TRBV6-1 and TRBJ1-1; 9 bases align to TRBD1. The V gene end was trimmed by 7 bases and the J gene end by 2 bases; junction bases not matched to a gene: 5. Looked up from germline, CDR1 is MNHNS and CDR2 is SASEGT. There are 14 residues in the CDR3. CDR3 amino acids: CASTFTGGNTEAFF. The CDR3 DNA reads TGTGCCAGCACCTTCACAGGGGGCAACACTGAAGCTTTCTTT.

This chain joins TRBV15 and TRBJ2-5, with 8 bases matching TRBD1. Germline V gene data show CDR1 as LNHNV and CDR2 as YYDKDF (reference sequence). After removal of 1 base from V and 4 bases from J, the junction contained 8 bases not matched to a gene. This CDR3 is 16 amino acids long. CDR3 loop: CATSRAGTGQGETQYF. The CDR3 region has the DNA TGTGCCACCAGCAGAGCCGGGACAGGCCAGGGAGAGACCCAGTACTTC. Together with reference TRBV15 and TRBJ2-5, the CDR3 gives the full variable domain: DAMVIQNPRYQVTQFGKPVTLSCSQTLNHNVMYWYQQKSSQAPKLLFHYYDKDFNNEADTPDNFQSRRPNTSFCFLDIRSPGLGDTAMYLCATSRAGTGQGETQYFGPGTRLLVL.

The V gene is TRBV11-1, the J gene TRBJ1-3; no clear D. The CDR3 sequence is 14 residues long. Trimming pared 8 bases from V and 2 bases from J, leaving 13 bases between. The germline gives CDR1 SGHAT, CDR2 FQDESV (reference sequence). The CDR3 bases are TGTGCCAGCTCCTCCCGGTTGCCTGGAAACACCATATATTTT. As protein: CASSSRLPGNTIYF.

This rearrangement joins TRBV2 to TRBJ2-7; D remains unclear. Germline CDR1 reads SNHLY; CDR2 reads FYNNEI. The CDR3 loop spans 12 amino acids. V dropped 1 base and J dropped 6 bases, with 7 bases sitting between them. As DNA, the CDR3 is TGTGCCAGCAGTGAAGTTCAGGCCGAGCAGTACGTC. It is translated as CASSEVQAEQYV.

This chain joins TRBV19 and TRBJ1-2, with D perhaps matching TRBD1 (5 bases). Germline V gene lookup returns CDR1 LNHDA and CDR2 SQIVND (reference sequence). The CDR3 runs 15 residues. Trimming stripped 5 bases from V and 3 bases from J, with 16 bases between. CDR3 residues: CASSPDGEGYYGYTF. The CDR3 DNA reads TGTGCCAGTAGTCCCGACGGGGAGGGGTACTATGGCTACACCTTC.

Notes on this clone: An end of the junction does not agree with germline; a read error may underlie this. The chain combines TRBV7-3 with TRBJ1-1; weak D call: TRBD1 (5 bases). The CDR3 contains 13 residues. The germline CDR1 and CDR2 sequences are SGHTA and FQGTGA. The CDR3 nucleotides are TGTGCCAGCAGCTCGCGGGCAGGGACTGGAGCTTTCTTT. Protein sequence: CASSSRAGTGAFF.

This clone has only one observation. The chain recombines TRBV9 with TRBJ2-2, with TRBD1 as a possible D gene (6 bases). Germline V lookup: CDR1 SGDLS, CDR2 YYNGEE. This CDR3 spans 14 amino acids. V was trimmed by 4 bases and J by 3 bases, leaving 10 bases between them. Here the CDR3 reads CASSPRTDTGELFF. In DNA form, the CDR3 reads TGTGCCAGCAGCCCCCGGACAGACACCGGGGAGCTGTTTTTT. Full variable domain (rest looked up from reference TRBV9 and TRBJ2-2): DSGVTQTPKHLITATGQRVTLRCSPRSGDLSVYWYQQSLDQGLQFLIQYYNGEERAKGNILERFSAQQFPDLHSELNLSSLELGDSALYFCASSPRTDTGELFFGEGSRLTVL.

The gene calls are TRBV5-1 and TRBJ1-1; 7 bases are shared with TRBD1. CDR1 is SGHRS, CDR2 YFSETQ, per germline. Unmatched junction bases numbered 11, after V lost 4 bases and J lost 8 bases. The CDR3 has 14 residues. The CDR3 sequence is CASSAAGTATEAFF. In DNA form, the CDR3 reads TGCGCCAGCAGCGCGGCCGGGACAGCGACCGAAGCTTTCTTT.

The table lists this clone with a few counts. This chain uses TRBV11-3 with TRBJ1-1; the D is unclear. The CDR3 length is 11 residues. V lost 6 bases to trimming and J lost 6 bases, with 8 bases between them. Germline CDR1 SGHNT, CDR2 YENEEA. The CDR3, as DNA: TGTGCCAGCAGATGGGGAGCTGAAGCTTTCTTT. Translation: CASRWGAEAFF.

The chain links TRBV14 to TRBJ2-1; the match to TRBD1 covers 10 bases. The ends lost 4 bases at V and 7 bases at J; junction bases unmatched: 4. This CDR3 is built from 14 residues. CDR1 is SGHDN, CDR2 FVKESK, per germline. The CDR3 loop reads CASSRQGAWNEQFF. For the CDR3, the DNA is TGTGCCAGCAGCCGACAGGGGGCGTGGAATGAGCAGTTCTTC. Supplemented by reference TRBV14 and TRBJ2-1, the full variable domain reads EAGVTQFPSHSVIEKGQTVTLRCDPISGHDNLYWYRRVMGKEIKFLLHFVKESKQDESGMPNNRFLAERTGGTYSTLKVQPAELEDSGVYFCASSRQGAWNEQFFGPGTRLTVL.

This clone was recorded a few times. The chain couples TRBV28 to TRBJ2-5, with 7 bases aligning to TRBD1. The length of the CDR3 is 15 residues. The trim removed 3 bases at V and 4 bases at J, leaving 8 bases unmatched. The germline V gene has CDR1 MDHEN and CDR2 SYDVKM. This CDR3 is CASSFATTGLETQYF. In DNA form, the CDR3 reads TGTGCCAGCAGTTTCGCTACGACAGGGCTAGAGACCCAGTACTTC.

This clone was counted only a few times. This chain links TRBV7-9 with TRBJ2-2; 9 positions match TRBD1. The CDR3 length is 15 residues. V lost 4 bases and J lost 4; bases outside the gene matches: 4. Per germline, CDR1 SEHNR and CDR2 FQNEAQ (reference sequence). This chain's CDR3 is CASSSGDRATGELFF. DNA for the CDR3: TGTGCCAGCAGCTCAGGGGACAGGGCCACCGGGGAGCTGTTTTTT.

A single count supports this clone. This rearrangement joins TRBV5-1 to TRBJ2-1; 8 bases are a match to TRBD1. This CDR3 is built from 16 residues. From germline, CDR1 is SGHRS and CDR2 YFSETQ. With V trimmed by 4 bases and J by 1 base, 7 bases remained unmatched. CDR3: CASSQTGQGSYNEQFF. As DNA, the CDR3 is TGCGCCAGCAGCCAAACAGGACAGGGATCCTACAATGAGCAGTTCTTC.

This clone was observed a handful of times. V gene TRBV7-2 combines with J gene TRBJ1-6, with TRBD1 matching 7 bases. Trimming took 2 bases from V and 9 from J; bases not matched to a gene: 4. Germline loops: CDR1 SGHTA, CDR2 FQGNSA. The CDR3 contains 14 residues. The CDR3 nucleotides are TGTGCCAGCAGCTTAAGACAGGGAGCTTCACCCCTCCACTTT. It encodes CASSLRQGASPLHF.

CDR3 DNA sequence: TGTGCCAGCAGTGAAGTGGCAGGGGTCTATGGCTACACCTTC. It yields the protein CASSEVAGVYGYTF. This chain joins TRBV6-1 and TRBJ1-2, with D possibly being TRBD1 (6 bases). There are 14 residues in the CDR3. Germline V lookup: CDR1 MNHNS, CDR2 SASEGT. V lost 1 base and J 4 bases, leaving 10 bases between the germline ends.

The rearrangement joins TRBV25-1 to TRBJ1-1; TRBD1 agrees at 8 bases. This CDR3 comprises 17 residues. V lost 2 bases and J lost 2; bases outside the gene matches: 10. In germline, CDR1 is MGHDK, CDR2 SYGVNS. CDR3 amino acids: CASSEPGGIGRNTEAFF. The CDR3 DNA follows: TGTGCCAGCAGTGAACCAGGGGGCATAGGGAGAAACACTGAAGCTTTCTTT.

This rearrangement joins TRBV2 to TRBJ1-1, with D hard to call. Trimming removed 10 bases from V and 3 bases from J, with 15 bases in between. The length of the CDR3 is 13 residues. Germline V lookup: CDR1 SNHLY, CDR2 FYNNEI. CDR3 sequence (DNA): TGTGCCACAGCACGGGGAAGGGACACTGAAGCTTTCTTT. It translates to CATARGRDTEAFF.

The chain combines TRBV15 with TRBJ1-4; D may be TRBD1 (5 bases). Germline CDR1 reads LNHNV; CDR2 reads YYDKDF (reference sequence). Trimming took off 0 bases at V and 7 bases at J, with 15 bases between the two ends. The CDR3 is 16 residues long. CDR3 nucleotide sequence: TGTGCCACCAGCAGAGATCAGGCGGGGCCCGGTGAAAAACTGTTTTTT. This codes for CATSRDQAGPGEKLFF.

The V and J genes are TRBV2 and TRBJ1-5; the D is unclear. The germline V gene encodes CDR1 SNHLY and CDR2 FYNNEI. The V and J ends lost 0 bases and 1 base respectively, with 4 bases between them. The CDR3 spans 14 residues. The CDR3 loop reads CASSEARSNQPQHF. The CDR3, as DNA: TGTGCCAGCAGTGAAGCGCGGAGCAATCAGCCCCAGCATTTT.

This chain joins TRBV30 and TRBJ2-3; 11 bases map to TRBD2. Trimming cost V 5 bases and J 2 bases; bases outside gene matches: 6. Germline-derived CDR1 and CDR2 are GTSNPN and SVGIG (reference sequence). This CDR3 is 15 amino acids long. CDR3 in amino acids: CAWGGTSGFTDTQYF. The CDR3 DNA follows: TGTGCCTGGGGGGGGACTAGCGGATTCACAGATACGCAGTATTTT.

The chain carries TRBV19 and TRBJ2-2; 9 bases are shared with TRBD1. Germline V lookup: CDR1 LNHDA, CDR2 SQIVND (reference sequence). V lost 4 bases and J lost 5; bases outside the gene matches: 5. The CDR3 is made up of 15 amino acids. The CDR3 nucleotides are TGTGCCAGTAGTAGGGGACAGGGACGGACCGGGGAGCTGTTTTTT. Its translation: CASSRGQGRTGELFF.

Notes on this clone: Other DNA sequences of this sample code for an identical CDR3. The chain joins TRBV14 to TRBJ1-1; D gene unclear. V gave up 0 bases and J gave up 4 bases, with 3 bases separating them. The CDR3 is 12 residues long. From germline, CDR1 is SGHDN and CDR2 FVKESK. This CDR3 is CASSQDSTEAFF. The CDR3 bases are TGTGCCAGCAGCCAAGACTCCACTGAAGCTTTCTTT.

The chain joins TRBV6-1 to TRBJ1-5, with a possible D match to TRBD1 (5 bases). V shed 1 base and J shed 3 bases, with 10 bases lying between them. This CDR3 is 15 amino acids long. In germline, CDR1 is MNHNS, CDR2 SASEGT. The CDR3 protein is CASSEVGGPNQPQHF. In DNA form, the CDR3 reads TGTGCCAGCAGTGAAGTGGGGGGTCCCAATCAGCCCCAGCATTTT.

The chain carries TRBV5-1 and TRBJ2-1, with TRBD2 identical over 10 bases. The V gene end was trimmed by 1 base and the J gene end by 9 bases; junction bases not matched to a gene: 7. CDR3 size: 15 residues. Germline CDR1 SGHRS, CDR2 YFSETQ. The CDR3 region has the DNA TGCGCCAGCAGCTTGTGGGCTAGCGGGGGTCCTGAGCAGTTCTTC. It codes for CASSLWASGGPEQFF.